This is a list of T cell receptor beta chains from one sample in a study of cytomegalovirus exposure and HLA in healthy donors. The table came from immunoSEQ multiplex PCR; TCRdb's copy has only in-frame clones and leaves some out. This sample carries about 360,000 clones, 86% of them seen once, and the ten largest clones take approximately 0.86%. The sequenced material came from PBMCs. These receptors all stem from a woman aged 18-35 years in good health and CMV-seronegative. The CDR3 runs from the conserved cysteine through the conserved F or W. A D gene is named only where the DNA matches it firmly. Only part of the rows carry a size: once, few, many, or a class if the clone is expanded.

v_gene	d_gene	abundance	j_gene	CDR3nt	CDR3aa
TRBV25-1	.	.	TRBJ2-5	TGTGCCAGCAGCGGGTTGGAGACCCAGTACTTC	CASSGLETQYF
TRBV14	.	.	TRBJ2-2	TGTGCCAGCAGCTTGACTCACCGAGCCACCGGGGAGCTGTTTTTT	CASSLTHRATGELFF
TRBV19	.	.	TRBJ1-1	TGTGCCAGTAGTGAGAAGAGGAACACCTTAGACACTGAAGCTTTCTTT	CASSEKRNTLDTEAFF
TRBV7-3	.	.	TRBJ2-4	TGTGCCAGCAGCTTAAAGAGGGACACTTCAGTATACTTC	CASSLKRDTSVYF
TRBV6-5	.	.	TRBJ2-2	TGTGCCAGCAGTTACTCCTCGGGGAACACCGGGGAGCTGTTTTTT	CASSYSSGNTGELFF
TRBV28	.	.	TRBJ1-4	TGTGCCAGCAGCCGGGGGGGCGATAAAGCCGAAAAACTGTTTTTT	CASSRGGDKAEKLFF
TRBV10-1	TRBD2	.	TRBJ2-1	TGCGCCAGCAGTGAAGGCGTAGAAGCGGGAAACTACAATGAGCAGTTCTTC	CASSEGVEAGNYNEQFF
TRBV5-4	TRBD1	.	TRBJ2-7	TGTGCCAGCAGCGGGGGACAGGGAGCTTCAGGGGAGCAGTACTTC	CASSGGQGASGEQYF
TRBV19	TRBD1	once	TRBJ1-2	TGTGCCAGTAGGGGGACAGGGTACGACTATGGCTACACCTTC	CASRGTGYDYGYTF
TRBV28	TRBD2	.	TRBJ2-7	TGTGCCAGCATTAGCGGGGGCGAAGACTCCTACGAGCAGTACTTC	CASISGGEDSYEQYF
TRBV2	TRBD2	.	TRBJ2-3	TGTGCCAGCAGTCCCATACTAGCGGGGTTCACAGATACGCAGTATTTT	CASSPILAGFTDTQYF
TRBV5-4	TRBD1	.	TRBJ1-2	TGTGCCAGCAGCTTCAGGGGGTTGAGGGTACCGGGCTACACCTTC	CASSFRGLRVPGYTF
TRBV4-1	.	.	TRBJ2-3	TGCGCCAGCAGCCAAGGGGGGGACAGCCGTGGAGATACGCAGTATTTT	CASSQGGDSRGDTQYF
TRBV23-1	TRBD1	.	TRBJ2-2	TGCGCCAGCGGCTCCAGGACAGGAGATAACACCGGGGAGCTGTTTTTT	CASGSRTGDNTGELFF
TRBV13	.	.	TRBJ2-2	TGTGCCAGCAGCTACCCGACAGTTTCGGACGCCGGGGAGCTGTTTTTT	CASSYPTVSDAGELFF
TRBV10-2	.	.	TRBJ2-1	TGCGCCAGCAGTGAGTCCACCCTTCTAGCCAATGAGCAGTTCTTC	CASSESTLLANEQFF
TRBV30	TRBD2	.	TRBJ2-1	TGTGCCTGGACCCGGACTAGCGGGGTCTCCTACAATGAGCAGTTCTTC	CAWTRTSGVSYNEQFF
TRBV30	TRBD1	.	TRBJ1-1	TGTGCCTGCTTACAGGGGTACACTGAAGCTTTCTTT	CACLQGYTEAFF
TRBV9	TRBD1	.	TRBJ1-1	TGTGCCAGCGGACAAACAGGGGTCCGCACTGAAGCTTTCTTT	CASGQTGVRTEAFF
TRBV16	TRBD1	few	TRBJ2-2	TGTGCCAGCAGCCAGGGACAGGGACAGACGAACACCGGGGAGCTGTTTTTT	CASSQGQGQTNTGELFF
TRBV6-1	.	.	TRBJ2-7	TGTGCCAGCAGTGAAGCTAGAGCTTCAATCTACGAGCAGTACTTC	CASSEARASIYEQYF
TRBV11-2	.	.	TRBJ2-3	TGTGCCAGCAGCCTGCGGGGACCGGGACTCTACACAGATACGCAGTATTTT	CASSLRGPGLYTDTQYF
TRBV28	TRBD2	.	TRBJ2-1	TGTGCCAGCAGTTTAATCAGCGGGACTAGCGGGAGGAGAGGGTTCTTC	CASSLISGTSGRRGFF
TRBV4-2	TRBD2	.	TRBJ2-1	TGTGCCAGCCAACGGACTAGCGGGAGGGTACTCAGCTCCTACAATGAGCAGTTCTTC	CASQRTSGRVLSSYNEQFF
TRBV7-8	TRBD1	.	TRBJ2-7	TGTGCCAGCAGCTTAGTCGGGGGACAGGGGGCGTCCGAGCAGTACTTC	CASSLVGGQGASEQYF
TRBV10-3	TRBD1	.	TRBJ1-1	TGTGCCATCCGTCAAAGGGGGCAGGAGAACACTGAAGCTTTCTTT	CAIRQRGQENTEAFF
TRBV4-1	TRBD1	.	TRBJ1-4	TGCGCCAGTTCACAGGGGACAGGAGGTGAAAAACTGTTTTTT	CASSQGTGGEKLFF
TRBV27	.	.	TRBJ1-3	TGTGCCAGCAGTCAGAACTCAGGGGTATTGAACACCATATATTTT	CASSQNSGVLNTIYF
TRBV7-7	.	few	TRBJ2-1	TGTGCCAGCAGCTTAGACTTTAGCTCCTACAATGAGCAGTTCTTC	CASSLDFSSYNEQFF
TRBV4-1	TRBD2	.	TRBJ2-3	TGCGCCAGCAGCCAAGTGGGGGGGGAACGCACAGATACGCAGTATTTT	CASSQVGGERTDTQYF
TRBV10-3	.	.	TRBJ2-7	TGTGCCATCAGTGAGGTCGGGGCAGGGGTTTACGAGCAGTACTTC	CAISEVGAGVYEQYF
TRBV19	.	.	TRBJ2-2	TGTGCCAGTAGTATAGGACAGAGATCCGGGGAGCTGTTTTTT	CASSIGQRSGELFF
TRBV14	.	few	TRBJ2-7	TGTGCCAGTGGTATTCAGGGCTACGAGCAGTACTTC	CASGIQGYEQYF
TRBV5-1	TRBD2	.	TRBJ2-7	TGCGCCAGCAGCTTGGGGGGACTAGCGGTTTTCTCCTACGAGCAGTACTTC	CASSLGGLAVFSYEQYF
TRBV9	.	.	TRBJ2-2	TGTGCCAGCAGCTCCCGCAGGGTTGGAGCCGGGGAGCTGTTTTTT	CASSSRRVGAGELFF
TRBV9	.	.	TRBJ2-6	TGTGCCAGCAGCGTAGTCGAGCGGGACAGGTTCTCTGGGGCCAACGTCCTGACTTTC	CASSVVERDRFSGANVLTF
TRBV27	TRBD1	.	TRBJ2-1	TGTGCCAGCAGTCCACGGACAGGGGGCATTGTAAATGAGCAGTTCTTC	CASSPRTGGIVNEQFF
TRBV30	.	.	TRBJ1-1	TGTGCCTGGATGGCCGGACTACTGAACACTGAAGCTTTCTTT	CAWMAGLLNTEAFF
TRBV28	.	.	TRBJ1-2	TGTGCCAGCAGTTTACGCGACGGGACTTATGGCTACACCTTC	CASSLRDGTYGYTF
TRBV28	TRBD1	few	TRBJ2-3	TGTGCCAGCACCGGGACAGCCCCGGGCACAGATACGCAGTATTTT	CASTGTAPGTDTQYF
TRBV5-5	TRBD1	.	TRBJ1-1	TGTGCCAGCAGCCTACAGGGGGCCCGCACATTGAACACTGAAGCTTTCTTT	CASSLQGARTLNTEAFF
TRBV7-9	.	.	TRBJ2-1	TGTGCCAGCAGCTTAGAAGCTCATTCCTACAATGAGCAGTTCTTC	CASSLEAHSYNEQFF
TRBV29-1	TRBD2	.	TRBJ2-5	TGCAGCGTTGCCGCAGCGGGGCTCCAAGAGACCCAGTACTTC	CSVAAAGLQETQYF
TRBV29-1	.	.	TRBJ1-2	TGCAGCGTTACGGGGGGCAGGGCTGGCTATGGCTACACCTTC	CSVTGGRAGYGYTF
TRBV30	.	.	TRBJ1-5	TGTGCCTGGAGTGTTCGTCAGGGACTGCCCCAGCATTTT	CAWSVRQGLPQHF
TRBV15	.	.	TRBJ1-4	TGTGCCACCAGCAGACTGTCAGGGGCATTCAGTGAAAAACTGTTTTTT	CATSRLSGAFSEKLFF
TRBV6-5	.	.	TRBJ1-4	TGTGCCAGCAGTTACTCGAGGGCAGGGGCTCGGGAAAAACTGTTTTTT	CASSYSRAGAREKLFF